Detailed here is one TCR beta chain. The target antigen is unknown. This sample is part of a study of cytomegalovirus exposure and HLA in healthy donors. At the level of the study: The 90 to 150 validation repertoires used a platform that matched the one used for the approximately 610 first-cohort repertoires, as a later analysis reported. Study-level findings and limits: It was confirmed in vitro that three of the CMV-associated chains were specific for CMV antigens.

From germline, CDR1 is ENHRY and CDR2 SYGVKD. With 0 bases clipped from V and 5 bases from J, the junction kept 6 bases outside the gene matches. The CDR3 sequence is 16 residues long. Libraries were prepared by immunoSEQ multiplex PCR; TCRdb keeps only in-frame clonotypes and omits some of them. Of 76,000 or so clones in the sample, approximately 93% were seen once. The source of this sequence is a woman between 18 and 30 years old in good health and CMV-seropositive. Sequencing used PBMCs. The chain recombines TRBV10-3 with TRBJ2-3; 9 positions agree with TRBD2. The CDR3 coding sequence is TGTGCCATCAGTGAGTCTGGCGGGGGGGCGGTAGATACGCAGTATTTT. Protein sequence: CAISESGGGAVDTQYF.